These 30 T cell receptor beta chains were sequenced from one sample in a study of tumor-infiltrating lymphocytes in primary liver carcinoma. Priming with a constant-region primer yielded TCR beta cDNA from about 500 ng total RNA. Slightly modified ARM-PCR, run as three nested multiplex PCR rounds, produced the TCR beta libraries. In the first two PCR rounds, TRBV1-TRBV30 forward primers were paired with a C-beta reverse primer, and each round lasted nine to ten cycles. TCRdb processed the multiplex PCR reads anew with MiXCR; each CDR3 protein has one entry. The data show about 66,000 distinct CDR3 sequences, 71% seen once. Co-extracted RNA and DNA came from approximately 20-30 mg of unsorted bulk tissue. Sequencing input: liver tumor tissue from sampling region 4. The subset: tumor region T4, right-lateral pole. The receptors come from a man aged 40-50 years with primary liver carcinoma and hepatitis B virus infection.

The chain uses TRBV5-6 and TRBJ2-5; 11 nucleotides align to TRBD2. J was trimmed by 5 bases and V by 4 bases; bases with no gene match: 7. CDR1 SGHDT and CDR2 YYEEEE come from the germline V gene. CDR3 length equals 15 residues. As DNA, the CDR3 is TGTGCCAGCAGCGGCACTAGCGGGAGCCCCGAGACCCAGTACTTC. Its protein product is CASSGTSGSPETQYF.

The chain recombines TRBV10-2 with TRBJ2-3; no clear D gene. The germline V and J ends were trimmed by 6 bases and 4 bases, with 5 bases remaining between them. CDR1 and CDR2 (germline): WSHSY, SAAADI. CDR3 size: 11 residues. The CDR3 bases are TGCGCCAGCAGCGCCTCAGATACGCAGTATTTT. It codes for CASSASDTQYF.

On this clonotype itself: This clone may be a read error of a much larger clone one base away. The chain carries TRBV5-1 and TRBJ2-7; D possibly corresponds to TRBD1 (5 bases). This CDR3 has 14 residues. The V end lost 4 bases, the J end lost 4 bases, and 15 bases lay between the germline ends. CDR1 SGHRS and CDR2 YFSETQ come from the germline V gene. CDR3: CASSPLGWTYEQYF. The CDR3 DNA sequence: TGCGCCAGCAGCCCCCTCGGCTGGACATACGAGCAGTACTTC.

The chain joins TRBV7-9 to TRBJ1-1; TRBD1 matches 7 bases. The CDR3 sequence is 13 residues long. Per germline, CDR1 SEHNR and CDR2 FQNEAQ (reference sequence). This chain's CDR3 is CVNSYRGGTEAFF. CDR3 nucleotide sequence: TGTGTCAACAGCTACAGGGGCGGCACTGAAGCTTTCTTT.

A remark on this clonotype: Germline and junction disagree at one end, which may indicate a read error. Here the CDR3 reads CASSEISYNNQPQRF. The CDR3 region has the DNA TGTGCCAGCAGTGAAATCTCCTATAATAATCAGCCCCAGCGTTTT. This chain joins TRBV6-1 and TRBJ1-5; D gene unclear. In germline, CDR1 is MNHNS, CDR2 SASEGT. The CDR3 has 15 residues.

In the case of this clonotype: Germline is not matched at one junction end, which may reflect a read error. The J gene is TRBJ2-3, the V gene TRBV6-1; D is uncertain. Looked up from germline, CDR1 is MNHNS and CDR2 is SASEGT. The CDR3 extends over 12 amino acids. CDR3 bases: TGTGCTAGCAAGTCCAGCACAGATACGCAGTATTTT. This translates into CASKSSTDTQYF.

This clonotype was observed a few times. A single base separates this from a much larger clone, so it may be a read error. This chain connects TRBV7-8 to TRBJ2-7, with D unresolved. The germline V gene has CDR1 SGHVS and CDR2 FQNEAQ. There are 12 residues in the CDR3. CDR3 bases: TGTGCCAGCAGCTTATTGTTCATCGAGCAGCACTTC. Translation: CASSLLFIEQHF. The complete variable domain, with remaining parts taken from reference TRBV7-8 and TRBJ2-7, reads GAGVSQSPRYKVAKRGQDVALRCDPISGHVSLFWYQQALGQGPEFLTYFQNEAQLDKSGLPSDRFFAERPEGSVSTLKIQRTQQEDSAVYLCASSLLFIEQHFGPGTRLTVT.

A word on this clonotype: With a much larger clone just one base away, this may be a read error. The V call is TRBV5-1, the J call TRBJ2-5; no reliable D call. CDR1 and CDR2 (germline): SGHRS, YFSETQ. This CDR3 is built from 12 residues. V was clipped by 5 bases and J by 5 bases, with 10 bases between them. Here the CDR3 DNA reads TGCGCCAGCAGTCAGCTGTCGGAGACCCAGTACTTC. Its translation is CASSQLSETQYF.

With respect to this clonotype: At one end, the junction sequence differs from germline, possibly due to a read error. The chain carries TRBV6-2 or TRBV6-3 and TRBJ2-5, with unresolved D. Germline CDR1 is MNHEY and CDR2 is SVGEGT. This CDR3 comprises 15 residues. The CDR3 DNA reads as TGCGCCAGCAGTTACTCGTTGACCCGAAGGGAGACCCAGTACTTC. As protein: CASSYSLTRRETQYF.

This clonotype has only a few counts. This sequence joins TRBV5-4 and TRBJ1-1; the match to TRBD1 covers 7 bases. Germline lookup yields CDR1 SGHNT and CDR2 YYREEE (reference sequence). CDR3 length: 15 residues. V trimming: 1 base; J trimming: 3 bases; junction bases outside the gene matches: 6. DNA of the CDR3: TGTGCCAGCAGCTTGCGACAGGGCGGGGACACTGAAGCTTTCTTT. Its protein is CASSLRQGGDTEAFF.

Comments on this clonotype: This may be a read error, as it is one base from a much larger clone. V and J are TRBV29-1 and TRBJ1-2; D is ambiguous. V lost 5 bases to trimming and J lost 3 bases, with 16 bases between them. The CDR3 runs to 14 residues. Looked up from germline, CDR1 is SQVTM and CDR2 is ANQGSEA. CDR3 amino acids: CSVSLDGHYYGYTF. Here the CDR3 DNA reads TGCAGCGTTTCACTTGACGGGCACTACTATGGCTACACCTTC.

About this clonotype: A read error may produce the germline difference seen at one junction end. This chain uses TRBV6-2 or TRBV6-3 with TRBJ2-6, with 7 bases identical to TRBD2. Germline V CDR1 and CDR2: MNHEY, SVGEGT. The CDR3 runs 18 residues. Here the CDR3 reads CGSSERGRTSSGANVLTF. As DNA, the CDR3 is TGTGGCAGCAGTGAACGGGGGAGGACTAGCTCTGGGGCCAACGTCCTGACTTTC.

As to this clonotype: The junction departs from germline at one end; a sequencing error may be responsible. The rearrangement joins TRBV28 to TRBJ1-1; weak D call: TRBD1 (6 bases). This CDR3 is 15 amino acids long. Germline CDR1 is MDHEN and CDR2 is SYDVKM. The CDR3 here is CASSLATTGNTVAFF. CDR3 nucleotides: TGTGCCAGCAGTTTAGCAACAACAGGGAACACTGTAGCTTTCTTT.

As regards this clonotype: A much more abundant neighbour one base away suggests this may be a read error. The CDR3 coding sequence is TGTGTCAGCAGGCGCGAGGGCAGGGCCTATTCACCCCTCCACTTT. Residues: CVSRREGRAYSPLHF. V usage is TRBV11-2 and J usage is TRBJ1-6; possibly TRBD1 for D (5 bases). There are 15 residues in the CDR3. Germline CDR1 reads SGHAT; CDR2 reads FQNNGV.

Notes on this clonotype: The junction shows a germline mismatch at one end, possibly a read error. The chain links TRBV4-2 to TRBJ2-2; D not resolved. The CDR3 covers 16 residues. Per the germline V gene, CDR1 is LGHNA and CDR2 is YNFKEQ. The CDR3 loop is CASSQESHPNTGELFF. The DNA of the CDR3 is TGCGCCAGCAGCCAAGAATCCCATCCGAACACCGGGGAGCTGTTTTTT.

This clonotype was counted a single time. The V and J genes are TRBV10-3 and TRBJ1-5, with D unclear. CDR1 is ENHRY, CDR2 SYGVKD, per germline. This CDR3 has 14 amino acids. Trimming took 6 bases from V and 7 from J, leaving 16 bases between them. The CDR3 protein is CAIRERGANQPQHF. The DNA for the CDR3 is TGTGCCATCAGAGAGCGGGGAGCGAACCAGCCCCAGCATTTT.

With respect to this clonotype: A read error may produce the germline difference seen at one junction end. CDR3 coding DNA: TGTGCCAGCAGCCCTGGACAGGGTTCCTACAATAGGCAGTTCTTT. The encoded protein is CASSPGQGSYNRQFF. V is TRBV5-5 and J is TRBJ2-1; TRBD1 agrees at 8 bases. The CDR3 runs to 15 residues. Germline CDR1 reads SGHKS; CDR2 reads YYEKEE (reference sequence).

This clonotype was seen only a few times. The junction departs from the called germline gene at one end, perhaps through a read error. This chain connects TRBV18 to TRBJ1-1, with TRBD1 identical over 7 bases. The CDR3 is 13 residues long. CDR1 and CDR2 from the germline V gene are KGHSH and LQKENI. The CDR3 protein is CANSPPRQGIASF. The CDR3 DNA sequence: TGTGCCAACTCACCACCGCGACAGGGAATTGCTTCCTTT.

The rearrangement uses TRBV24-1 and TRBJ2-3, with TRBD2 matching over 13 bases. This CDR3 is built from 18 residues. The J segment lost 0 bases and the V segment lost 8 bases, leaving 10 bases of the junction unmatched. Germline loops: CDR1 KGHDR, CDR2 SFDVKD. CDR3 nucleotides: TGTGCCACCACTGAACTCGGACTAGCGGGAGAGAGCACAGATACGCAGTATTTT. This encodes CATTELGLAGESTDTQYF.

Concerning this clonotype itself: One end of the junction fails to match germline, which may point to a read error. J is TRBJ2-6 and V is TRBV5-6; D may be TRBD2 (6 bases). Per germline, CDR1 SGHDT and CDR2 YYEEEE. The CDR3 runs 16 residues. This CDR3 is CASSLVGDSGANALTF. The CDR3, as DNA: TGTGCCAGCAGTCTGGTGGGGGACTCTGGGGCCAACGCCCTGACTTTC.

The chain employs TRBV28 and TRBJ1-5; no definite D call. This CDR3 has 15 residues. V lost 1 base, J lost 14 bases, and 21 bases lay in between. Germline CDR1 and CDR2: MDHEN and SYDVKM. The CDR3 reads CASSLSWVSSQHKHF. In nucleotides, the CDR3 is TGTGCCAGCAGTTTATCTTGGGTGAGCAGTCAGCACAAGCATTTT. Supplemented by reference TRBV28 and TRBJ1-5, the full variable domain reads DVKVTQSSRYLVKRTGEKVFLECVQDMDHENMFWYRQDPGLGLRLIYFSYDVKMKEKGDIPEGYSVSREKKERFSLILESASTNQTSMYLCASSLSWVSSQHKHFGDGTRLSIL.

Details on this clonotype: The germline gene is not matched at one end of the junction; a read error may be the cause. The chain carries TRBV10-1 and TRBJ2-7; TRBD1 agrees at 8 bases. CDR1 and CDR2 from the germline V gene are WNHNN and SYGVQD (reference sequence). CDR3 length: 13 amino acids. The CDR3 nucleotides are TGCGCCAGCAGTGACGGGCAGGGGGCTCTACAACACTTC. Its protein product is CASSDGQGALQHF.

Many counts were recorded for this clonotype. The CDR3 DNA sequence: TGTGCCAGCAGCTTTAGGGGGGGAAAAAGGGCTACGCAGTATTTT. Its translation is CASSFRGGKRATQYF. This chain links TRBV11-2 with TRBJ2-3, with a weak D call TRBD2 (7 bases). V lost 3 bases to trimming and J lost 8 bases, with 18 bases between them. CDR3 length equals 15 residues. CDR1 is SGHAT and CDR2 is FQNNGV in the germline V gene.

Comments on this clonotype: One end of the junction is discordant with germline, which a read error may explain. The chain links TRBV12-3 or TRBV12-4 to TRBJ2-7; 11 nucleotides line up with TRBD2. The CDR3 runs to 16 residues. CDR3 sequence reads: CASSPCTSGRVSERYF. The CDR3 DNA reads TGTGCCAGCAGTCCGTGCACTAGCGGGAGAGTCAGCGAGCGGTACTTC.

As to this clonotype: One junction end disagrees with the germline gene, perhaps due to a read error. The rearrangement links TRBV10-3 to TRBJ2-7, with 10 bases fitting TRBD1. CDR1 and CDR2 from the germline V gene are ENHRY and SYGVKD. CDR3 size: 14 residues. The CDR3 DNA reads TGTGCCATCAGCCCGGGACAGGGGAACTACGAGCAATACTTC. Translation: CAISPGQGNYEQYF.

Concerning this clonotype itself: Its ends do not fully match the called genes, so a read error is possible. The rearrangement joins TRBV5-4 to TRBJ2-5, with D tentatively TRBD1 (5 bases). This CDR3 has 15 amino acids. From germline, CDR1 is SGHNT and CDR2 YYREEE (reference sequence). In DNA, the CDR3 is TGTGCCAGCAGCGACGCGACAGACCCCCAAGAGACCCAATACTTC. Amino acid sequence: CASSDATDPQETQYF.

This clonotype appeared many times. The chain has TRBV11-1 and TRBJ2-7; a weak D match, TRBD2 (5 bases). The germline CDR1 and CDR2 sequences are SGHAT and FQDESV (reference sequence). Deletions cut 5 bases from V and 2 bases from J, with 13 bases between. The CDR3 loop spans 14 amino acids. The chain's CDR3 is CASSGKRATYEQYF. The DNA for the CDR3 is TGTGCCAGCAGCGGGAAGAGGGCCACCTACGAGCAGTACTTC. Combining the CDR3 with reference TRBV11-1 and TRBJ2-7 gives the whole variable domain EAEVAQSPRYKITEKSQAVAFWCDPISGHATLYWYRQILGQGPELLVQFQDESVVDDSQLPKDRFSAERLKGVDSTLKIQPAELGDSAMYLCASSGKRATYEQYFGPGTRLTVT.

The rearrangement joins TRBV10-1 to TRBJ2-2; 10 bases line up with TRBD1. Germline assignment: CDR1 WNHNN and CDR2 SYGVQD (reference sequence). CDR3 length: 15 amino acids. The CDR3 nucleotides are TGCACTAGCAGTGAGGCGGGGACAGGGGCCGGGGAGCTGTTTTTT. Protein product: CTSSEAGTGAGELFF.

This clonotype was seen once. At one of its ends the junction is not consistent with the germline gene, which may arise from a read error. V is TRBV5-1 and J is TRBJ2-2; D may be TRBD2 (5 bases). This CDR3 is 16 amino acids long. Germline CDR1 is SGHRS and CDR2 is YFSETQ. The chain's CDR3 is CASSLHHMTNTGELSF. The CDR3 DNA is TGCGCCAGCAGCTTACATCACATGACGAACACCGGGGAGCTGTCTTTT.

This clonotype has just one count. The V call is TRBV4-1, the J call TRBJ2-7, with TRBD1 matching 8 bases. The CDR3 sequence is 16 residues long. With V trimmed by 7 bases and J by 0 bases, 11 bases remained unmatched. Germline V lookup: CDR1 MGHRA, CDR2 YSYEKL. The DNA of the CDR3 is TGCGCCAGCAACGGTACCGGGACAGGCTTCTCCTACGAGCAGTACTTC. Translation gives CASNGTGTGFSYEQYF.